The 9 T cell receptor beta chains listed next were all sequenced from one sample in a study of T cell repertoires in cytomegalovirus infection (dated by TCRdb to about 2019). The sequencer was an Illumina HiSeq 1500. In-frame beta chains were kept once TCRdb had trimmed the public reads at Q25 with fastp and called clones with MiXCR. Entries are consolidated by CDR3 protein sequence, retaining the most common genes and DNA. The sample table shows about 360,000 distinct CDR3 sequences, and 15% to 20% are seen once. The ten largest clonotypes hold 7.5% to 9.5% of the sample. Sequencing was carried out using PBMCs. These receptors came from a human donor in good health (CMV status not recorded). Some clones in this sample may be carry-over from other donors' samples.

The chain recombines TRBV3-1 with TRBJ2-1; TRBD2 is a possible D gene (5 bases). V was clipped by 0 bases and J by 6 bases, with 6 bases between them. CDR1 is LGHDT, CDR2 YNNKEL, per germline (reference sequence). The CDR3 contains 13 residues. The CDR3 sequence: CASSQEGANEQFF. Here the CDR3 DNA reads TGTGCCAGCAGCCAAGAGGGAGCCAATGAGCAGTTCTTC.

The chain employs TRBV4-3 and TRBJ2-1, with TRBD2 identical over 10 bases. Germline assignment: CDR1 LGHNA and CDR2 YSLEER. The length of the CDR3 is 17 residues. V lost 0 bases to trimming and J lost 8 bases; unmatched junction nucleotides: 10. The CDR3 DNA sequence: TGCGCCAGCAGCCAAGAACGTACTAGCGGGATTATTTATGAGCAGTTCTTC. Its translation: CASSQERTSGIIYEQFF.

The rearrangement joins TRBV4-2 to TRBJ2-2; 10 bases map to TRBD2. This CDR3 is 17 amino acids long. Germline CDR1 is LGHNA and CDR2 is YNFKEQ. The V gene end was trimmed by 4 bases and the J gene end by 6 bases; junction bases not matched to a gene: 11. The CDR3 loop reads CASSRPPSGGSPGELFF. DNA of the CDR3: TGTGCCAGCAGCCGACCCCCTAGCGGGGGTTCCCCCGGGGAGCTGTTTTTT.

V usage is TRBV6-5 and J usage is TRBJ1-3; D gene unclear. Trimming cost V 6 bases and J 2 bases, with 17 bases left between them. CDR3 size: 16 residues. Germline V gene sequence: CDR1 MNHEY, CDR2 SVGAGI. CDR3 DNA sequence: TGTGCCAGCAGCCCCGGGATTTTAGTACCTGGAAACACCATATATTTT. It is translated as CASSPGILVPGNTIYF.

This clonotype was observed at least ten times. V and J are TRBV6-1 and TRBJ2-5; D is unresolved. The CDR3 has 13 amino acids. V was shortened by 4 bases and J by 4 bases, with 10 bases between the two germline ends. Germline CDR1 reads MNHNS; CDR2 reads SASEGT. The CDR3 loop reads CASSGRPAETQYF. For the CDR3, the DNA is TGTGCCAGCAGTGGACGCCCCGCAGAGACCCAGTACTTC.

In its sample, this clonotype was seen many times. The chain couples TRBV7-2 to TRBJ2-7, with no clear D. The germline V and J ends were trimmed by 7 bases and 4 bases, with 14 bases remaining between them. Germline CDR1 and CDR2: SGHTA and FQGNSA. The CDR3 totals 13 residues. In DNA, the CDR3 is TGTGCCAGCACCCAAGGACCAAGATACGAGCAGTACTTC. Amino acid sequence: CASTQGPRYEQYF.

This clonotype was seen repeatedly, ten times or more. The CDR3: CASSQVAVGINTDTQYF. CDR3 nucleotide sequence: TGCGCCAGCAGCCAAGTAGCGGTCGGAATCAACACAGATACGCAGTATTTT. J is TRBJ2-3 and V is TRBV4-1; the D gene is possibly TRBD2 (6 bases). Trimming removed 1 base at V and 2 bases at J, with 16 bases between. The CDR3 consists of 17 residues. Germline values: CDR1 MGHRA, CDR2 YSYEKL.

This clonotype was observed many times. The J gene is TRBJ1-2, the V gene TRBV28; D not certain. V gave up 6 bases and J gave up 0 bases, with 8 bases separating them. CDR1 is MDHEN and CDR2 is SYDVKM in the germline V gene. The CDR3 runs to 13 residues. The CDR3 region has the DNA TGTGCCAGCAGGGATGGGACTAACTATGGCTACACCTTC. The encoded protein is CASRDGTNYGYTF.

Ten or more counts support this clonotype. The rearrangement joins TRBV6-2 or TRBV6-3 to TRBJ2-7, with unresolved D. From germline, CDR1 is MNHEY and CDR2 SVGEGT. The CDR3 contains 12 residues. V was pared by 5 bases and J by 6 bases, with 11 bases between. This CDR3 is CASSRPGGEQYF. CDR3 in DNA: TGTGCCAGCAGTCGGCCTGGCGGCGAGCAGTACTTC.